The 29 T cell receptor beta chains given below trace back to one sample, sequenced in a study of siplizumab effects on memory and regulatory T cells. Repertoires were generated with immunoSEQ multiplex PCR, while TCRdb's copy carries only in-frame clones and drops some. The data contain about 82,000 clones, approximately 86% of them singletons. Material for sequencing was Tregs sorted from blood. These receptors all come from a human donor in good health.

The chain couples TRBV9 to TRBJ2-2, with D perhaps TRBD1 (6 bases). This CDR3 contains 17 residues. Germline V lookup: CDR1 SGDLS, CDR2 YYNGEE. V lost 2 bases to trimming and J lost 7 bases, with 21 bases between them. The CDR3 is CASSVSRGTVKVGELFF. The CDR3 coding sequence is TGTGCCAGCAGCGTGTCTAGGGGGACCGTTAAGGTCGGGGAGCTGTTTTTT.

The rearrangement uses TRBV11-2 and TRBJ2-1; 8 positions agree with TRBD2. Germline V gives CDR1 SGHAT, CDR2 FQNNGV. CDR3 length: 13 amino acids. With 11 bases clipped from V and 6 bases from J, the junction kept 9 bases outside the gene matches. The CDR3 reads CASAIRGGNEQFF. DNA of the CDR3: TGTGCCTCGGCTATCCGGGGGGGCAATGAGCAGTTCTTC. The variable domain in full, with the rest retrieved from reference TRBV11-2 and TRBJ2-1, is EAGVAQSPRYKIIEKRQSVAFWCNPISGHATLYWYQQILGQGPKLLIQFQNNGVVDDSQLPKDRFSAERLKGVDSTLKIQPAKLEDSAVYLCASAIRGGNEQFFGPGTRLTVL.

The chain is built from TRBV4-3 and TRBJ2-3; 12 bases line up with TRBD2. After removal of 0 bases from V and 2 bases from J, the junction contained 12 bases not matched to a gene. From germline, CDR1 is LGHNA and CDR2 YSLEER. The CDR3 is made up of 20 amino acids. Here the CDR3 DNA reads TGCGCCAGCAGCCAAGATCCCCTAGCGGGGGGGACCCTCGCCACAGATACGCAGTATTTT. Protein product: CASSQDPLAGGTLATDTQYF.

This rearrangement joins TRBV18 to TRBJ1-1, with D possibly matching TRBD1 (5 bases). This CDR3 contains 14 residues. Germline CDR1 is KGHSH and CDR2 is LQKENI. Trimming removed 3 bases at V and 1 base at J, with 9 bases between. CDR3 sequence (DNA): TGTGCCAGCTCACCCCTCGGACAGAACACTGAAGCTTTCTTT. It encodes CASSPLGQNTEAFF.

This clone showed up just once. This chain joins TRBV6-4 and TRBJ2-1; possible D gene TRBD2, 6 bases. Germline V CDR1 and CDR2: MRHNA, SNTAGT. The CDR3 consists of 18 residues. V was clipped by 7 bases and J by 0 bases, with 22 bases between them. The CDR3: CASIPLSWAGYSYNEQFF. CDR3 DNA: TGTGCCAGCATTCCCCTATCTTGGGCGGGGTACTCCTACAATGAGCAGTTCTTC.

The chain is built from TRBV30 and TRBJ1-5, with 8 bases lining up with TRBD1. V lost 1 base, J lost 9 bases, and 5 bases stayed unmatched. From germline, CDR1 is GTSNPN and CDR2 SVGIG (reference sequence). This CDR3 spans 13 amino acids. The CDR3 here is CAWSGQGQGPQHF. The CDR3 coding sequence is TGTGCCTGGAGTGGACAGGGGCAAGGGCCCCAGCATTTT.

The rearrangement uses TRBV2 and TRBJ1-1, with a weak D call TRBD1 (6 bases). Germline V gene sequence: CDR1 SNHLY, CDR2 FYNNEI. V was clipped by 6 bases and J by 3 bases, with 14 bases between them. The CDR3 has 14 amino acids. CDR3 sequence (DNA): TGTGCCAGCAGCCACCTTACAGGGTACACTGAAGCTTTCTTT. Amino acid sequence: CASSHLTGYTEAFF.

V and J are TRBV5-6 and TRBJ1-1, with 8 bases matching TRBD1. V shed 6 bases and J 9 bases; nucleotides not matched to a gene: 16. CDR1 is SGHDT, CDR2 YYEEEE, per germline. The CDR3 length is 15 residues. The CDR3 sequence is CASTETNQGAIQAFF. CDR3 DNA sequence: TGTGCCAGCACCGAAACAAACCAGGGGGCAATCCAAGCTTTCTTT.

The rearrangement uses TRBV6-6 and TRBJ2-6; D uncertain. Germline V gene lookup returns CDR1 MNHNY and CDR2 SVGAGI (reference sequence). V lost 8 bases to trimming and J lost 2 bases, with 7 bases between them. The CDR3 runs 13 residues. CDR3 nucleotides: TGTGCCAGCGCGGCCCCTGGGGCCAACGTCCTGACTTTC. The encoded protein is CASAAPGANVLTF.

The chain recombines TRBV7-9 with TRBJ2-2; weak D call: TRBD2 (5 bases). The CDR3 is made up of 14 amino acids. The germline gives CDR1 SEHNR, CDR2 FQNEAQ (reference sequence). The V end lost 5 bases, the J end lost 6 bases, and 13 bases lay between the germline ends. As DNA, the CDR3 is TGTGCCAGCAGCGATACTAGTCATCCCGGGGAGCTGTTTTTT. Its translation is CASSDTSHPGELFF.

V usage is TRBV2 and J usage is TRBJ1-2; D unresolved. The CDR3 is made up of 12 amino acids. Trimming took 7 bases from V and 6 from J, leaving 12 bases between them. CDR1 is SNHLY and CDR2 is FYNNEI in the germline V gene. The DNA for the CDR3 is TGTGCCAGCATCGGGCGCGGTAATGGCTACACCTTC. Its translation: CASIGRGNGYTF.

This sequence joins TRBV11-1 and TRBJ2-1; D gene unclear. This CDR3 has 13 residues. Germline V gives CDR1 SGHAT, CDR2 FQDESV (reference sequence). Trimming took 5 bases from V and 4 from J, leaving 9 bases between them. In nucleotides, the CDR3 is TGTGCCAGCAGCACCCACTTGTACAATGAGCAGTTCTTC. Translated: CASSTHLYNEQFF.

V is TRBV11-2 and J is TRBJ2-5; weak D call: TRBD1 (5 bases). Germline CDR1 SGHAT, CDR2 FQNNGV. The CDR3 has 11 residues. Trimming stripped 1 base from V and 8 bases from J, with 5 bases between. This chain's CDR3 is CASSLGGTQYF. The DNA for the CDR3 is TGTGCCAGCAGCTTAGGGGGCACCCAGTACTTC.

This chain connects TRBV7-8 to TRBJ1-2; TRBD1 agrees at 8 bases. J was trimmed by 8 bases and V by 0 bases; bases with no gene match: 5. Germline V gene data show CDR1 as SGHVS and CDR2 as FQNEAQ. The CDR3 length is 14 residues. In DNA, the CDR3 is TGTGCCAGCAGCTTAGCGTCCAGGGGGCACGGCTACACCTTC. Translation gives CASSLASRGHGYTF.

The rearrangement links TRBV7-2 to TRBJ2-7; TRBD2 matches 7 bases. This CDR3 is built from 14 residues. V was clipped by 0 bases and J by 6 bases; unmatched bases: 5. Germline CDR1 is SGHTA and CDR2 is FQGNSA. For the CDR3, the DNA is TGTGCCAGCAGCTTAGCGGGGGGGAGGACCGAGCAGTACTTC. This gives the protein CASSLAGGRTEQYF.

The chain carries TRBV7-2 and TRBJ2-1; 8 bases align to TRBD2. The CDR3 has 18 amino acids. The germline gives CDR1 SGHTA, CDR2 FQGNSA. Losses at the gene ends were 2 bases for V and 1 base for J; bases not matched to a gene: 10. For the CDR3, the DNA is TGTGCCAGCAGCTTACTTCCCGGAGCGGGAGAGTCCTACAATGAGCAGTTCTTC. Residues: CASSLLPGAGESYNEQFF.

This clone was seen once. The chain links TRBV9 to TRBJ1-5; TRBD1 might be the D (6 bases). Germline assignment: CDR1 SGDLS and CDR2 YYNGEE. The CDR3 extends over 14 amino acids. Trimming left V 3 bases short and J 0 bases short, with 7 bases between. CDR3 nucleotides: TGTGCCAGCAGCGAGGGGGGTAGCAATCAGCCCCAGCATTTT. It specifies CASSEGGSNQPQHF.

This clone was detected only once. The V call is TRBV7-2, the J call TRBJ1-1; TRBD1 is a possible D gene (5 bases). V gave up 1 base and J gave up 4 bases, with 10 bases separating them. The V gene's germline CDR1 is SGHTA and CDR2 FQGNSA. The CDR3 contains 14 residues. The CDR3, as DNA: TGTGCCAGCAGCTTAGTAGACAGTTTCACTGAAGCTTTCTTT. Protein sequence: CASSLVDSFTEAFF.

The V and J genes are TRBV2 and TRBJ1-2, with D hard to call. V shed 6 bases and J shed 5 bases, with 10 bases lying between them. The CDR3 loop spans 12 amino acids. From germline, CDR1 is SNHLY and CDR2 FYNNEI. The CDR3 bases are TGTGCCAGCAGACCTAAGATATATGGCTACACCTTC. Translation: CASRPKIYGYTF.

The rearrangement uses TRBV15 and TRBJ2-5; the D is unclear. This CDR3 is 13 amino acids long. Germline assignment: CDR1 LNHNV and CDR2 YYDKDF (reference sequence). Trimming took off 1 base at V and 3 bases at J, with 6 bases between the two ends. For the CDR3, the DNA is TGTGCCACCAGCAGAGGCCCAAAAGAGACCCAGTACTTC. It specifies CATSRGPKETQYF.

V and J are TRBV5-1 and TRBJ2-7; 12 bases agree with TRBD2. The CDR3 length is 17 residues. The V and J ends lost 3 bases and 2 bases, in that order; junction bases with no gene match: 9. CDR1 SGHRS and CDR2 YFSETQ come from the germline V gene. The CDR3 loop reads CASSSRLAGARTYEQYF. DNA of the CDR3: TGCGCCAGCAGCTCAAGACTAGCGGGGGCTAGAACCTACGAGCAGTACTTC. The variable domain in full, completed from reference TRBV5-1 and TRBJ2-7, reads KAGVTQTPRYLIKTRGQQVTLSCSPISGHRSVSWYQQTPGQGLQFLFEYFSETQRNKGNFPGRFSGRQFSNSRSEMNVSTLELGDSALYLCASSSRLAGARTYEQYFGPGTRLTVT.

The V gene is TRBV30, the J gene TRBJ2-3, with D possibly matching TRBD1 (6 bases). CDR3 length equals 14 residues. CDR1 is GTSNPN and CDR2 is SVGIG in the germline V gene (reference sequence). The V end was cut by 3 bases, the J end by 6 bases, with 16 bases between. The CDR3 coding sequence is TGTGCCTGGAGCAACAGGGAAAAAAGGGATACGCAGTATTTT. Its protein is CAWSNREKRDTQYF.

The J gene is TRBJ2-2, the V gene TRBV4-3; 8 nucleotides line up with TRBD1. The germline V gene has CDR1 LGHNA and CDR2 YSLEER. The CDR3 runs to 17 residues. V was clipped by 3 bases and J by 4 bases; unmatched bases: 10. CDR3 sequence: CASSHGAGGKGTGELFF. The CDR3 nucleotides are TGCGCCAGCAGCCATGGAGCAGGGGGCAAGGGCACCGGGGAGCTGTTTTTT.

This chain joins TRBV7-2 and TRBJ1-5; no clear D gene. The germline gives CDR1 SGHTA, CDR2 FQGNSA. This CDR3 comprises 13 residues. V was pared by 2 bases and J by 5 bases, with 7 bases between. CDR3 nucleotides: TGTGCCAGCAGCTTATCGGACCATCAGCCCCAGCATTTT. Translation gives CASSLSDHQPQHF.

V and J are TRBV28 and TRBJ1-5; maybe TRBD1 (5 bases). Trimming left V 8 bases short and J 0 bases short, with 14 bases between. Germline V gene data show CDR1 as MDHEN and CDR2 as SYDVKM. The CDR3 loop spans 15 amino acids. CDR3 nucleotides: TGTGCCAGCCTGATAGGGGCAAATAGCAATCAGCCCCAGCATTTT. Protein: CASLIGANSNQPQHF.

The chain combines TRBV23-1 with TRBJ2-7; 7 bases agree with TRBD1. TRBV23-1 is recorded as an ORF, its role being uncertain. V shed 3 bases and J 3 bases; nucleotides not matched to a gene: 2. This CDR3 spans 13 amino acids. For the CDR3, the DNA is TGCGCCAGCAGTCAGACAGGGTGCTACGAGCAGTACTTC. As protein: CASSQTGCYEQYF.

V and J are TRBV11-2 and TRBJ1-2; D remains unclear. This CDR3 spans 13 amino acids. Trimming pared 1 base from V and 6 bases from J, leaving 9 bases between. Per the germline V gene, CDR1 is SGHAT and CDR2 is FQNNGV. The chain's CDR3 is CASSLGPSNGYTF. The CDR3 bases are TGTGCCAGCAGCTTAGGCCCCAGTAATGGCTACACCTTC.

This chain connects TRBV18 to TRBJ2-3; D unclear. Trimming left V 2 bases short and J 11 bases short, with 8 bases between. The germline V gene encodes CDR1 KGHSH and CDR2 LQKENI. The CDR3 contains 11 residues. The CDR3 DNA is TGTGCCAGCTCACCATCTCAAGAGCAGTATTTT. This codes for CASSPSQEQYF.

V usage is TRBV7-2 and J usage is TRBJ2-7; 13 bases map to TRBD2. Germline values: CDR1 SGHTA, CDR2 FQGNSA. This CDR3 contains 14 residues. Germline trimming cut 5 bases from V and 3 bases from J; bases unmatched to any gene: 1. The CDR3 nucleotides are TGTGCCAGCAGCCGGACTAGCGGGAGCTACGAGCAGTACTTC. This sequence encodes CASSRTSGSYEQYF.